The clone carrying this TCR beta chain occurred many times. The antigen remains unidentified. It was by 5'RACE with 10-nucleotide random UMIs that the cDNA was made. TCRdb called the 5' RACE reads again in MiXCR, with one record for every CDR3 protein. The table lists approximately 74,000 distinct CDR3 sequences, 5.2% of them singletons, with around 7% in the top ten. This sample is part of a study of neurological immune-mediated disorders. Germline CDR1 and CDR2: SGHDN and FVKESK. The CDR3 runs to 12 residues. Trimming pared 2 bases from V and 4 bases from J, leaving 4 bases between. Study-wide findings and caveats: The expanded clones of different subjects shared no CDR3 amino acid sequences (suggesting private repertoires in all groups). The highest TCR clonal expansion occurred in HTLV-1-associated myelopathy; multiple sclerosis fell below healthy controls. The repertoires of 18 of 34 multiple sclerosis patients were placed by phylogenetic grouping in a single related-CDR3 cluster, which may be a signature.

Sequences were obtained from PBMCs. V and J are TRBV14 and TRBJ2-3; D not resolved. The TCR comes from a man younger than 35 with multiple sclerosis. DNA for the CDR3: TGTGCCAGCAGCCAACCGGCAGATACGCAGTATTTT. Its translation is CASSQPADTQYF.